The 32 T cell receptor beta chains below all came from one sample that was sequenced in a study of blood T cell repertoires in COVID-19. Method: immunoSEQ multiplex PCR; TCRdb's copy keeps in-frame clones and lacks some. The repertoire has about 120,000 clones, about nine tenths of them found once; the top ten carry around 4.6%. The sequenced sample consisted of peripheral blood. The receptors derive from a man in his forties with acute or convalescent COVID-19.

The chain recombines TRBV11-2 with TRBJ2-5; TRBD2 agrees at 9 bases. Trimming removed 5 bases from V and 2 bases from J; junction bases left unmatched: 9. From germline, CDR1 is SGHAT and CDR2 FQNNGV. The CDR3 has 16 residues. CDR3 bases: TGTGCCAGCAGCCCAAGAATAGCGGGAGAGCAAGAGACCCAGTACTTC. Translated, it gives CASSPRIAGEQETQYF.

This chain connects TRBV10-3 to TRBJ1-6; D is unclear. V dropped 0 bases and J dropped 9 bases, with 12 bases sitting between them. Germline V gene lookup returns CDR1 ENHRY and CDR2 SYGVKD. This CDR3 region has 15 residues. The chain's CDR3 is CAISESTGIRSPLHF. In nucleotides, the CDR3 is TGTGCCATCAGTGAGTCGACGGGTATACGTTCACCCCTCCACTTT.

CDR3 amino acids: CASSLGQGLVNTEAFF. The CDR3 DNA follows: TGTGCCAGCAGCTTAGGACAGGGGTTGGTGAACACTGAAGCTTTCTTT. The V gene is TRBV7-9, the J gene TRBJ1-1; 8 nucleotides line up with TRBD1. The CDR3 is 16 residues long. Trimming at V came to 1 base and at J to 0 bases, leaving 4 bases not matched to a gene. Germline V lookup: CDR1 SEHNR, CDR2 FQNEAQ (reference sequence). Supplemented by reference TRBV7-9 and TRBJ1-1, the full variable domain reads DTGVSQNPRHKITKRGQNVTFRCDPISEHNRLYWYRQTLGQGPEFLTYFQNEAQLEKSRLLSDRFSAERPKGSFSTLEIQRTEQGDSAMYLCASSLGQGLVNTEAFFGQGTRLTVV.

This chain links TRBV6-5 with TRBJ1-1; D call uncertain. Germline V CDR1 and CDR2: MNHEY, SVGAGI. The CDR3 covers 14 residues. The V end was cut by 0 bases, the J end by 9 bases, with 14 bases between. The CDR3, as DNA: TGTGCCAGCAGTTACTCGAGGCGGGCGGCCAAAGCTTTCTTT. It specifies CASSYSRRAAKAFF.

CDR3 DNA sequence: TGTGCCAGCAGCCTCGGGGGGTCAGGGTTGACGGGAGGTCGGGTCTACAATGAGCAGTTCTTC. It specifies CASSLGGSGLTGGRVYNEQFF. The rearrangement uses TRBV4-2 and TRBJ2-1, with 7 bases fitting TRBD2. Trimming at V came to 4 bases and at J to 3 bases, leaving 24 bases not matched to a gene. This CDR3 region has 21 residues. The germline V gene has CDR1 LGHNA and CDR2 YNFKEQ.

This chain links TRBV11-1 with TRBJ1-6; D is possibly TRBD1 (6 bases). Trimming took off 5 bases at V and 10 bases at J, with 18 bases between the two ends. CDR1 SGHAT and CDR2 FQDESV come from the germline V gene (reference sequence). The CDR3 is 15 residues long. CDR3 sequence (DNA): TGTGCCAGCAGCGCTGGGACACGGTATCAATCACCCCTCCACTTT. Translation gives CASSAGTRYQSPLHF. The variable domain in full, completed from reference TRBV11-1 and TRBJ1-6, reads EAEVAQSPRYKITEKSQAVAFWCDPISGHATLYWYRQILGQGPELLVQFQDESVVDDSQLPKDRFSAERLKGVDSTLKIQPAELGDSAMYLCASSAGTRYQSPLHFGNGTRLTVT.

The V call is TRBV12-3 or TRBV12-4, the J call TRBJ1-2; TRBD1 matches at 9 bases. The V gene end was trimmed by 6 bases and the J gene end by 8 bases; junction bases not matched to a gene: 7. CDR3 size: 13 residues. CDR3 nucleotides: TGTGCCAGCAGAAGACAGGGGGTGTTCGGCTACACCTTC. Encoded protein: CASRRQGVFGYTF.

V usage is TRBV30 and J usage is TRBJ1-1, with 7 bases lining up with TRBD1. The CDR3 loop spans 13 amino acids. CDR1 is GTSNPN, CDR2 SVGIG, per germline (reference sequence). Germline trimming cut 6 bases from V and 1 base from J; bases unmatched to any gene: 5. CDR3 sequence: CACTQGGNTEAFF. Written as DNA, the CDR3 is TGTGCCTGTACCCAGGGGGGGAACACTGAAGCTTTCTTT.

The chain joins TRBV7-2 to TRBJ2-5; possible D gene TRBD2, 5 bases. Germline CDR1 SGHTA, CDR2 FQGNSA. V lost 5 bases and J 7 bases, leaving 17 bases between the germline ends. The CDR3 has 14 amino acids. CDR3 DNA sequence: TGTGCCAGCAGCCTAACAATAGCGTCCGGGACCCAGTACTTC. Translation: CASSLTIASGTQYF.

The CDR3 loop reads CASSDSGTGVWSSPLHF. CDR3 nucleotides: TGTGCCAGCAGTGATTCCGGGACAGGGGTATGGTCTTCACCCCTCCACTTT. V gene TRBV25-1 combines with J gene TRBJ1-6; TRBD1 matches 10 bases. The V segment lost 3 bases and the J segment 9 bases; nucleotides outside the gene matches: 11. This CDR3 comprises 17 residues. Germline V gene lookup returns CDR1 MGHDK and CDR2 SYGVNS.

V and J are TRBV4-1 and TRBJ1-6; TRBD1 is a possible D gene (5 bases). The CDR3 sequence is 16 residues long. The V gene lost 4 bases and the J gene lost 5 bases, with 15 bases spanning the gap. Germline lookup yields CDR1 MGHRA and CDR2 YSYEKL. DNA of the CDR3: TGCGCCAGCAGCCTCCATTACGGGGGAAATAATTCACCCCTCCACTTT. Amino acid sequence: CASSLHYGGNNSPLHF.

The chain links TRBV30 to TRBJ1-1, with TRBD1 matching 9 bases. The CDR3 spans 13 residues. With 5 bases clipped from V and 1 base from J, the junction kept 2 bases outside the gene matches. Germline loops: CDR1 GTSNPN, CDR2 SVGIG (reference sequence). The CDR3 here is CAWGDRANTEAFF. DNA of the CDR3: TGTGCCTGGGGGGACAGGGCGAACACTGAAGCTTTCTTT.

V gene TRBV9 combines with J gene TRBJ2-1, with 11 bases matching TRBD2. Germline values: CDR1 SGDLS, CDR2 YYNGEE. V shed 0 bases, J shed 7 bases, and the junction held 6 bases outside the gene matches. This CDR3 comprises 16 residues. The CDR3 DNA reads TGTGCCAGCAGCGTAGCTGTCACTAGCGGGAGAAATGAGCAGTTCTTC. As protein: CASSVAVTSGRNEQFF.

There are a few counts of this clone. The gene calls are TRBV5-4 and TRBJ1-1; 7 bases line up with TRBD1. This CDR3 has 12 amino acids. The V gene end was trimmed by 2 bases and the J gene end by 9 bases; junction bases not matched to a gene: 4. The germline CDR1 and CDR2 sequences are SGHNT and YYREEE (reference sequence). For the CDR3, the DNA is TGTGCCAGCAGCTTAGACAGGGCGCAAGCTTTCTTT. Protein: CASSLDRAQAFF.

The chain recombines TRBV6-5 with TRBJ1-2; D is ambiguous. V shed 7 bases and J shed 4 bases, with 10 bases lying between them. CDR1 MNHEY and CDR2 SVGAGI come from the germline V gene. The CDR3 sequence is 12 residues long. The CDR3 bases are TGTGCCAGCACTCTAGGCAGCTATGGCTACACCTTC. It yields the protein CASTLGSYGYTF.

The chain combines TRBV3-1 (or the pseudogene TRBV3-2) with TRBJ1-2, with D tentatively TRBD1 (5 bases). Trimming shortened V by 5 bases and J by 4 bases, and 20 bases separated the two germline ends. The germline gives CDR1 LGHDT, CDR2 YNNKEL (reference sequence). There are 16 residues in the CDR3. In nucleotides, the CDR3 is TGTGCCAGCAGCTCCGGCTATCGGGGGGTGGCCTATGGCTACACCTTC. It encodes CASSSGYRGVAYGYTF.

This chain uses TRBV10-3 with TRBJ2-7; possible D gene TRBD2, 5 bases. V was shortened by 2 bases and J by 0 bases, with 8 bases between the two germline ends. Germline CDR1 is ENHRY and CDR2 is SYGVKD. The CDR3 has 14 residues. The CDR3 protein is CAISETGSSYEQYF. The DNA of the CDR3 is TGTGCCATCAGTGAGACGGGAAGCTCCTACGAGCAGTACTTC.

V and J are TRBV5-4 and TRBJ1-1, with D uncertain. The CDR3 runs to 15 residues. The germline V and J ends were trimmed by 3 bases and 0 bases, with 12 bases remaining between them. CDR1 and CDR2 (germline): SGHNT, YYREEE (reference sequence). The CDR3: CASSSPRQLNTEAFF. Here the CDR3 DNA reads TGTGCCAGCAGCTCGCCGAGACAACTGAACACTGAAGCTTTCTTT.

This chain uses TRBV7-2 with TRBJ1-5; weak D call: TRBD1 (6 bases). CDR3 length equals 14 residues. V gave up 5 bases and J gave up 5 bases, with 13 bases separating them. Germline CDR1 and CDR2: SGHTA and FQGNSA. CDR3 in amino acids: CASSPGTTYQPQHF. CDR3 DNA: TGTGCCAGCAGCCCCGGGACAACATATCAGCCCCAGCATTTT.

This clone appeared a single time. V usage is TRBV2 and J usage is TRBJ1-4; TRBD1 matches 10 bases. After removal of 8 bases from V and 2 bases from J, the junction contained 5 bases not matched to a gene. This CDR3 contains 15 residues. Germline V gives CDR1 SNHLY, CDR2 FYNNEI. The DNA of the CDR3 is TGTGCCAGCCGACGACAGGGGGCGACTAATGAAAAACTGTTTTTT. Its protein product is CASRRQGATNEKLFF.

The chain recombines TRBV5-1 with TRBJ1-4; the D gene is possibly TRBD1 (6 bases). V lost 0 bases to trimming and J lost 7 bases, with 10 bases between them. The CDR3 is made up of 14 amino acids. The germline V gene encodes CDR1 SGHRS and CDR2 YFSETQ. The CDR3 reads CASSLAGVGEKLFF. CDR3 coding DNA: TGCGCCAGCAGCTTGGCAGGGGTTGGTGAAAAACTGTTTTTT.

With respect to this clone: Other nucleotide sequences in the sample specify the same CDR3. The V and J genes are TRBV11-2 and TRBJ1-2; D is perhaps TRBD1 (5 bases). Between the trimmed V and J ends, which lost 0 bases and 6 bases, there was a span of 5 bases. Germline lookup yields CDR1 SGHAT and CDR2 FQNNGV. This CDR3 region has 12 residues. The CDR3 bases are TGTGCCAGCAGCTTAGAAGGGGATGGCTACACCTTC. Protein sequence: CASSLEGDGYTF. The whole variable domain, remainder taken from reference TRBV11-2 and TRBJ1-2, is EAGVAQSPRYKIIEKRQSVAFWCNPISGHATLYWYQQILGQGPKLLIQFQNNGVVDDSQLPKDRFSAERLKGVDSTLKIQPAKLEDSAVYLCASSLEGDGYTFGSGTRLTVV.

The gene calls are TRBV7-9 and TRBJ1-1; tentative D call: TRBD1 (5 bases). Germline lookup yields CDR1 SEHNR and CDR2 FQNEAQ (reference sequence). This CDR3 is 15 amino acids long. V lost 4 bases, J lost 1 base, and 13 bases lay in between. CDR3 amino acids: CASSSRTRRNTEAFF. CDR3 DNA sequence: TGTGCCAGCAGCTCCAGGACACGCCGGAACACTGAAGCTTTCTTT.

The chain combines TRBV6-5 with TRBJ2-7, with unresolved D. The CDR3 runs 14 residues. Germline CDR1 MNHEY, CDR2 SVGAGI. The V end lost 6 bases, the J end lost 5 bases, and 17 bases lay between the germline ends. The CDR3 protein is CASRLGSYWDEQYF. The CDR3 region has the DNA TGTGCCAGCAGACTCGGGTCCTATTGGGACGAGCAGTACTTC.

The chain combines TRBV19 with TRBJ2-2, with TRBD1 matching 8 bases. Germline loops: CDR1 LNHDA, CDR2 SQIVND (reference sequence). V trimming: 4 bases; J trimming: 7 bases; junction bases outside the gene matches: 5. This CDR3 region has 14 residues. CDR3: CASSKSGGRGELFF. In nucleotides, the CDR3 is TGTGCCAGTAGTAAATCAGGGGGCCGCGGGGAGCTGTTTTTT.

The rearrangement links TRBV19 to TRBJ1-2; D gene unclear. Germline lookup yields CDR1 LNHDA and CDR2 SQIVND (reference sequence). The CDR3 has 13 residues. V was pared by 5 bases and J by 4 bases, with 11 bases between. The CDR3 loop is CASSSAGIYGYTF. The CDR3 coding sequence is TGTGCCAGTAGTTCAGCCGGGATCTATGGCTACACCTTC. Using reference TRBV19 and TRBJ1-2 for the parts outside the CDR3, the full variable domain is DGGITQSPKYLFRKEGQNVTLSCEQNLNHDAMYWYRQDPGQGLRLIYYSQIVNDFQKGDIAEGYSVSREKKESFPLTVTSAQKNPTAFYLCASSSAGIYGYTFGSGTRLTVV.

The V gene is TRBV19, the J gene TRBJ2-1; TRBD2 agrees at 12 bases. From germline, CDR1 is LNHDA and CDR2 SQIVND (reference sequence). CDR3 length equals 17 residues. The J segment lost 6 bases and the V segment lost 0 bases, leaving 6 bases of the junction unmatched. This CDR3 reads CASSIDPLAGGRNEQFF. For the CDR3, the DNA is TGTGCCAGTAGTATAGACCCCCTAGCGGGAGGGCGCAATGAGCAGTTCTTC.

The chain couples TRBV4-1 to TRBJ2-5, with TRBD2 identical over 7 bases. Germline V CDR1 and CDR2: MGHRA, YSYEKL. Trimming cost V 3 bases and J 4 bases; bases outside gene matches: 11. The CDR3 extends over 16 amino acids. Here the CDR3 reads CASSHDSTSPGETQYF. CDR3 DNA: TGCGCCAGCAGCCACGACTCGACTAGCCCGGGAGAGACCCAGTACTTC.

The CDR3: CASSPGADWRGNQPQHF. In DNA, the CDR3 is TGTGCCAGCAGCCCAGGAGCGGACTGGAGGGGCAATCAGCCCCAGCATTTT. The J gene is TRBJ1-5, the V gene TRBV7-8; unclear D gene. The germline V and J ends were trimmed by 5 bases and 2 bases, with 19 bases remaining between them. The CDR3 totals 17 residues. From germline, CDR1 is SGHVS and CDR2 FQNEAQ.

This clone showed up just a few times. The rearrangement joins TRBV18 to TRBJ2-3, with D perhaps matching TRBD1 (5 bases). Germline-derived CDR1 and CDR2 are KGHSH and LQKENI. The ends were cut back, 3 bases at V and 0 bases at J, with 19 bases in the middle. CDR3 size: 18 residues. CDR3 sequence reads: CASSPSRTLEGSTDTQYF. In DNA form, the CDR3 reads TGTGCCAGCTCACCCTCCCGGACACTGGAAGGGAGCACAGATACGCAGTATTTT.

The genes are TRBV19 and TRBJ1-1; D is perhaps TRBD1 (5 bases). Trimming shortened V by 1 base and J by 7 bases, and 13 bases separated the two germline ends. This CDR3 is built from 14 residues. Germline V gene sequence: CDR1 LNHDA, CDR2 SQIVND (reference sequence). The CDR3 sequence is CASSIGRQWGEAFF. The CDR3 coding sequence is TGTGCCAGTAGTATAGGACGACAGTGGGGTGAAGCTTTCTTT.

The V gene is TRBV5-1, the J gene TRBJ1-2, with D maybe TRBD1 (5 bases). Germline V gives CDR1 SGHRS, CDR2 YFSETQ. With 0 bases removed from V and 8 bases from J, the gap between germline ends came to 14 bases. CDR3 length: 14 amino acids. The CDR3 here is CASSLDATTGGYTF. The CDR3 DNA reads TGCGCCAGCAGCTTGGACGCCACAACAGGAGGCTACACCTTC.